This T cell receptor beta chain was identified during a study of T-cell reconstitution after alpha-beta-depleted transplantation in children (TCRdb year 2016). About the investigation overall: The study quantitatively tracked T-cell immune reconstitution after TCRalphabeta/CD19-depleted allogeneic hematopoietic cell transplantation in children using TCR repertoire profiling.

The method behind the library was PCR. The run used an Illumina HiSeq 2500. TCR library preparation used molecular barcoding, with unique molecular identifiers applied to normalize quantification of the TCRbeta repertoire. TCRdb reworked the public reads: Q25 trimming with fastp, MiXCR clone assembly, productive beta chains retained. Rows with one shared CDR3 protein collapse into an entry with the most common genes and DNA. Counted in this sample were about 600,000 distinct CDR3 sequences; over 9.5% of them appeared once. The ten most abundant clones make up 3.5% to 5% of the sample. Points on this clonotype: The antigen it recognizes is unknown. No per-base quality is available; no much larger clone lies one base away.

Looking up the germline V gene (reference sequence) yields CDR1 DFQATT and CDR2 SNEGSKA. Inclusive of the bounding cysteine and phenylalanine, the CDR3 is 16 residues long. The sequence is cut down to CDR3 DNA, 48 bases in frame from base 1. The germline V and J ends show losses of 2 bases and 4 bases respectively, and no gene match explains 8 bases of the junction. This TCR came from a human donor who donated a stem cell graft to a child with acute myeloid leukemia. This material consisted of PBMCs from the stem cell graft donor, taken from the stem cell graft. The receptor chain draws on TRBV20-1 and TRBJ2-3; 11 central nucleotides agree with TRBD2. The CDR3 region: CSARPLTSGISDTQYF. The DNA sequence is as follows: TGCAGTGCTAGACCACTGACTAGCGGGATCTCAGATACGCAGTATTTT.